This T cell receptor beta chain was observed in a study of blood T cell repertoires in COVID-19. Whole-study context: COVID-19 samples from acute and convalescent phases originated in the United States, Italy and Spain.

This clone was observed a few times. In the authors' workflow: Using reference gene primer amplification, nucleated cell counts were estimated. Data came from immunoSEQ multiplex PCR; TCRdb stores just in-frame clones and leaves some out. V, J and clone size were drawn from that table, and D and trimming were deduced from the DNA. The profile covers approximately 50,000 clones, with 70% to 90% appearing a single time and over 10% taken by the ten largest. The CDR3 length is 14 residues. V was cut by 5 bases and J by 4 bases, with 14 bases left in between. Germline CDR1 and CDR2: MNHEY and SMNVEV (reference sequence).

The chain carries TRBV27 and TRBJ1-2; D remains ambiguous. This receptor was identified in a human donor in a cohort sampled during active COVID-19. The sequenced sample was peripheral blood. DNA of the CDR3: TGTGCCAGCAGTCGGGATGGCAGCGTCTATGGCTACACCTTC. It yields the protein CASSRDGSVYGYTF.